The count of the clone carrying this T cell receptor (beta chain) is one. The germline CDR1 and CDR2 sequences are GTSNPN and SVGIG (reference sequence). V shed 4 bases, J shed 4 bases, and the junction held 3 bases outside the gene matches. This CDR3 has 14 amino acids. Some clones are missing from TCRdb's copy, which holds only in-frame ones; the method was immunoSEQ multiplex PCR. The data contain tens of thousands of clones, roughly 80% of them singletons. This specimen comes from a study of blood T cell repertoires in COVID-19. Background on the study: In each case, the material was cDNA or gDNA derived from T cells, B-cell-depleted T cells, or PBMCs.

The gene calls are TRBV30 and TRBJ2-3, with 12 bases matching TRBD2. Material: peripheral blood. This receptor was taken from a woman in her forties or fifties with active or convalescent COVID-19. The CDR3 nucleotides read TGTGCCTGGACTAGCGGGAGGGTCCCAGATACGCAGTATTTT. Its protein is CAWTSGRVPDTQYF.